Here is one TCR beta chain with its context. V gave up 1 base and J gave up 3 bases, with 12 bases separating them. CDR1 LGHDT and CDR2 YNNKEL come from the germline V gene (reference sequence). CDR3 length equals 15 residues. This entry comes from a study of CD8 T cells in Susac syndrome. The authors reverse transcribed roughly 0.5 to 1 ug RNA with random hexamers. TCRdb reanalysed the immunoSEQ multiplex PCR reads using MiXCR and keeps one entry per CDR3 protein. The sample has 150,000 to 200,000 distinct CDR3 sequences, around 96% seen once; the top ten hold about 0.096%. Sequences were obtained from CD4+ T cells from PBMCs. The chain recombines TRBV3-1 with TRBJ1-2; D is unclear. This TCR was sampled from a human donor with multiple sclerosis. The CDR3 loop reads CASSQGPSSYYGYTF. As DNA, the CDR3 is TGTGCCAGCAGCCAAGGCCCTTCGTCCTACTATGGCTACACCTTC.